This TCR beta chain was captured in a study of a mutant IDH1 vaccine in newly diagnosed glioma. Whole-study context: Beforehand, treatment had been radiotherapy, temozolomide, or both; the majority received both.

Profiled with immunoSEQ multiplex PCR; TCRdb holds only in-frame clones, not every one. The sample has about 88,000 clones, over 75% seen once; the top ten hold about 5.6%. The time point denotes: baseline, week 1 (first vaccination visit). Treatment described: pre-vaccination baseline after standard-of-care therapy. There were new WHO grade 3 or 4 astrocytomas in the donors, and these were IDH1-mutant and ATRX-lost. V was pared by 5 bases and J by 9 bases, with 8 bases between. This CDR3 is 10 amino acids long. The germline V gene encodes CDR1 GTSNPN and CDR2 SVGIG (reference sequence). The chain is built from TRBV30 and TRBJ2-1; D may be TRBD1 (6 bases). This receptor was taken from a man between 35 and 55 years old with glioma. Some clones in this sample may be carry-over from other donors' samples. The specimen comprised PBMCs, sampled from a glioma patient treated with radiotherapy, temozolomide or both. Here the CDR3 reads CAWGGFEQFF. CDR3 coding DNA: TGTGCCTGGGGGGGCTTTGAGCAGTTCTTC.